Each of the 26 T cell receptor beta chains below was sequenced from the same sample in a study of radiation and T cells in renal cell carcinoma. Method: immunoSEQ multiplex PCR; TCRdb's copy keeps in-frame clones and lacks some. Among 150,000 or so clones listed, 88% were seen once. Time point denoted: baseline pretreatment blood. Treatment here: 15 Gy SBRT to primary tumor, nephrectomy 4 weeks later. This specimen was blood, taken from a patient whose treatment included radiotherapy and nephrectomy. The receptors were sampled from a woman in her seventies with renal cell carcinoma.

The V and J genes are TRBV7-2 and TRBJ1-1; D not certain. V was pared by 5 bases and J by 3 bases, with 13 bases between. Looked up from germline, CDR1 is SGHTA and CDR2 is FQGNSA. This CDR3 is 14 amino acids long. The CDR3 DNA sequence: TGTGCCAGCAGCGCCCGGCCTACAGACACTGAAGCTTTCTTT. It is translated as CASSARPTDTEAFF.

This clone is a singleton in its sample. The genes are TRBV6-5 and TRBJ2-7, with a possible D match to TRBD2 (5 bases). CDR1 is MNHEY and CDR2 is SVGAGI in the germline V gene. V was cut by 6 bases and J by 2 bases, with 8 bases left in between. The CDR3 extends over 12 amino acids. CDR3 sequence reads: CASREEPYEQYF. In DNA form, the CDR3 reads TGTGCCAGCAGGGAGGAGCCCTACGAGCAGTACTTC.

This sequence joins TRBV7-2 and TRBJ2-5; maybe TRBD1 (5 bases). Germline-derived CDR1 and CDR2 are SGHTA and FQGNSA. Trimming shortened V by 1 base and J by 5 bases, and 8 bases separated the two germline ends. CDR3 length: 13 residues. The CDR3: CASSLGGWETQYF. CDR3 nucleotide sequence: TGTGCCAGCAGCTTAGGGGGCTGGGAGACCCAGTACTTC.

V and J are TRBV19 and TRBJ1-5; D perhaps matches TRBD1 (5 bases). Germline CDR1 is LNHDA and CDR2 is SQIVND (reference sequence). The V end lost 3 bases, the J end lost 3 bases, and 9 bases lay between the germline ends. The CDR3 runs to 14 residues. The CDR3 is CASSMGRVNQPQHF. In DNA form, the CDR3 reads TGTGCCAGTAGTATGGGACGGGTCAATCAGCCCCAGCATTTT.

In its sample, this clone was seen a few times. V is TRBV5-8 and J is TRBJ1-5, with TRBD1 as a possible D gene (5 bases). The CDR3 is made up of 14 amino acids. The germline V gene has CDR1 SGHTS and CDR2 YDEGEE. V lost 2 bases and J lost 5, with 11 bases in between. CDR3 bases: TGTGCCAGCAGCTTCGGCCAGGGCGATCAGCCCCAGCATTTT. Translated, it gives CASSFGQGDQPQHF.

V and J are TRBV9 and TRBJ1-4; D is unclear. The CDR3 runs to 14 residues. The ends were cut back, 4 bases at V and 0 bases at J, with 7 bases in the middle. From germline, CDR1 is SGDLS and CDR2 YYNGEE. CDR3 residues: CASSISPTNEKLFF. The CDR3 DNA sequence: TGTGCCAGCAGCATATCCCCAACTAATGAAAAACTGTTTTTT. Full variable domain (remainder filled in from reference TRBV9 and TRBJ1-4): DSGVTQTPKHLITATGQRVTLRCSPRSGDLSVYWYQQSLDQGLQFLIQYYNGEERAKGNILERFSAQQFPDLHSELNLSSLELGDSALYFCASSISPTNEKLFFGSGTQLSVL.

The CDR3 loop is CASSLRGLDTEAFF. The DNA of the CDR3 is TGTGCCAGCAGCCTTAGGGGGTTAGACACTGAAGCTTTCTTT. The V call is TRBV7-8, the J call TRBJ1-1, with D possibly matching TRBD1 (6 bases). V dropped 5 bases and J dropped 3 bases, with 13 bases sitting between them. CDR3 length: 14 amino acids. CDR1 is SGHVS, CDR2 FQNEAQ, per germline. Variable domain in full (rest from reference TRBV7-8 and TRBJ1-1): GAGVSQSPRYKVAKRGQDVALRCDPISGHVSLFWYQQALGQGPEFLTYFQNEAQLDKSGLPSDRFFAERPEGSVSTLKIQRTQQEDSAVYLCASSLRGLDTEAFFGQGTRLTVV.

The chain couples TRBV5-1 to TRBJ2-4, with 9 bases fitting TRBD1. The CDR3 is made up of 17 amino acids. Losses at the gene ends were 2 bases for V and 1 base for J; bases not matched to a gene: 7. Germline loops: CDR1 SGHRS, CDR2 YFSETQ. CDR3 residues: CASSLHWTGAAKNIQYF. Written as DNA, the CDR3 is TGCGCCAGCAGCTTACACTGGACAGGGGCGGCCAAAAACATTCAGTACTTC.

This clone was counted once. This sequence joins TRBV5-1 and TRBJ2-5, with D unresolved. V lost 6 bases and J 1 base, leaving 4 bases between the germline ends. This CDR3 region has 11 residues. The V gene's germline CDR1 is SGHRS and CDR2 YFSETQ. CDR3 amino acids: CASKAQETQYF. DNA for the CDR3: TGCGCCAGCAAAGCCCAAGAGACCCAGTACTTC.

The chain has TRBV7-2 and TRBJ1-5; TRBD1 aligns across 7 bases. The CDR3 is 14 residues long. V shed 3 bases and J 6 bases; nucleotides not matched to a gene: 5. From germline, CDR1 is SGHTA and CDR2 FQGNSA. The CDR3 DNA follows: TGTGCCAGCAGCTTGGGGAACAGGGGTCAGCCCCAGCATTTT. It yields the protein CASSLGNRGQPQHF.

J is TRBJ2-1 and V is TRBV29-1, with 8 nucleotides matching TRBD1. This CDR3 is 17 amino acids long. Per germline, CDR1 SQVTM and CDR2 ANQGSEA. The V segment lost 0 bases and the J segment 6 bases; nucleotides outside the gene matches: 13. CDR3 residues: CSVEDRAGGEGGNEQFF. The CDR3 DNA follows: TGCAGCGTTGAAGATCGCGCAGGGGGCGAAGGGGGCAATGAGCAGTTCTTC.

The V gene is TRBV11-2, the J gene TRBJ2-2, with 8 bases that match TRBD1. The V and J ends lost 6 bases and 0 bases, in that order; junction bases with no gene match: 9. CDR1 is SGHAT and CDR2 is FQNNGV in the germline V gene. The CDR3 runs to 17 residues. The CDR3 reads CASSRGQAIANTGELFF. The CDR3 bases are TGTGCCAGCAGTAGGGGACAGGCGATCGCGAACACCGGGGAGCTGTTTTTT.

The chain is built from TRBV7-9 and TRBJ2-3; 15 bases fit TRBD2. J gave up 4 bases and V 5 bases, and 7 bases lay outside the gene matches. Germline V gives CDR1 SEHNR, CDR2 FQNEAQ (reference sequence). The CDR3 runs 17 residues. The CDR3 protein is CASSPYRTSGGADTQYF. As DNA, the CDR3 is TGTGCCAGCAGCCCCTATCGGACTAGCGGGGGGGCAGATACGCAGTATTTT.

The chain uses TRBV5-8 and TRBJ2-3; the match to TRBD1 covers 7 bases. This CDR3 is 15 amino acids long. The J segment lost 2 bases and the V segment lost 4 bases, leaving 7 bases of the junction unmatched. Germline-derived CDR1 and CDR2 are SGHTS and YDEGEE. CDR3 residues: CASSPDRALTDTQYF. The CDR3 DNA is TGTGCCAGCAGCCCAGACAGGGCCCTCACAGATACGCAGTATTTT.

CDR3 region: CASSIGSHYEQYF. CDR3 coding DNA: TGTGCCAGTAGTATCGGCAGTCACTACGAGCAGTACTTC. The V call is TRBV19, the J call TRBJ2-7; D remains ambiguous. The CDR3 has 13 residues. V was pared by 3 bases and J by 3 bases, with 9 bases between. Germline CDR1 LNHDA, CDR2 SQIVND (reference sequence).

The chain's CDR3 is CASSQTRGTEAFF. The DNA for the CDR3 is TGTGCCAGTAGCCAAACCAGGGGAACTGAAGCTTTCTTT. The chain recombines TRBV19 with TRBJ1-1, with D tentatively TRBD1 (6 bases). Per the germline V gene, CDR1 is LNHDA and CDR2 is SQIVND (reference sequence). There are 13 residues in the CDR3. Trimming removed 6 bases at V and 5 bases at J, with 13 bases between.

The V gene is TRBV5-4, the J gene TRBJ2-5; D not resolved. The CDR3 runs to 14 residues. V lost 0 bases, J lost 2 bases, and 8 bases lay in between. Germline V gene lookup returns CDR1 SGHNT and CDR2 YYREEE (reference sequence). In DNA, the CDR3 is TGTGCCAGCAGCTTGGCGAGACGGCAAGAGACCCAGTACTTC. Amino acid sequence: CASSLARRQETQYF. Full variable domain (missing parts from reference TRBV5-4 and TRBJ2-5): ETGVTQSPTHLIKTRGQQVTLRCSSQSGHNTVSWYQQALGQGPQFIFQYYREEENGRGNFPPRFSGLQFPNYSSELNVNALELDDSALYLCASSLARRQETQYFGPGTRLLVL.

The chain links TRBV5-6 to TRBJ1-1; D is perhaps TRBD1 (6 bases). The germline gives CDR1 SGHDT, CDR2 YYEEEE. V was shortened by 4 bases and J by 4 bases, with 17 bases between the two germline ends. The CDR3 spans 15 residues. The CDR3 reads CASSPTGPPSTEAFF. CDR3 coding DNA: TGTGCCAGCAGCCCGACAGGCCCCCCGAGCACTGAAGCTTTCTTT.

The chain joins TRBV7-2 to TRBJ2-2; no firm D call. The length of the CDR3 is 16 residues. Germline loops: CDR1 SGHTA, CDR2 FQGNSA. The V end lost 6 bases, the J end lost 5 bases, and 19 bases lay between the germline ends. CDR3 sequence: CASRAGAQRSTGELFF. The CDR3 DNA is TGTGCCAGCAGGGCCGGTGCCCAACGGAGTACCGGGGAGCTGTTTTTT.

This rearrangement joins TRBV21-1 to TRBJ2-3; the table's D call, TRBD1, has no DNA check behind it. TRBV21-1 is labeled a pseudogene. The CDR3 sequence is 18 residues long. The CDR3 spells CASSNGVWDSWLQDTQYF. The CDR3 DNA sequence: TGTGCCAGCAGCAATGGTGTTTGGGACAGTTGGCTCCAGGATACGCAGTATTTT.

CDR3 sequence: CASSPRDNPNTEAFF. In DNA form, the CDR3 reads TGTGCCAGCTCACCCCGGGACAACCCGAACACTGAAGCTTTCTTT. The rearrangement joins TRBV18 to TRBJ1-1, with D maybe TRBD1 (6 bases). Germline-derived CDR1 and CDR2 are KGHSH and LQKENI. V lost 3 bases and J lost 1, with 12 bases in between. This CDR3 region has 15 residues.

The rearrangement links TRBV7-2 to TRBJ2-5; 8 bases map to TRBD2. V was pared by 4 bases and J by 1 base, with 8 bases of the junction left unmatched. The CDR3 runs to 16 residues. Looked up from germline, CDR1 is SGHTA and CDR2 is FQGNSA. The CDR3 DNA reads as TGTGCCAGCAGCTCGGGGGGTAGCGGGGCCCAAGAGACCCAGTACTTC. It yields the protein CASSSGGSGAQETQYF.

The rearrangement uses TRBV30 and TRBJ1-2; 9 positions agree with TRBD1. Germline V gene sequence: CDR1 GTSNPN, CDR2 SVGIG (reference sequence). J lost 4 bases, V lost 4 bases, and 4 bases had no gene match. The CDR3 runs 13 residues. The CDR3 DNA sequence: TGTGCCTGGAACAGGGGGCTAGGCTATGGCTACACCTTC. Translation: CAWNRGLGYGYTF.

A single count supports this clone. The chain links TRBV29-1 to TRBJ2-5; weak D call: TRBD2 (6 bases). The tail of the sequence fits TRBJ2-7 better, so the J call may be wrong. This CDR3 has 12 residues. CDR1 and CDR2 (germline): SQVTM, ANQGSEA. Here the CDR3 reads CSARDPRDEQYF. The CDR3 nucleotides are TGCAGCGCGCGGGACCCCCGGGACGAGCAGTACTTC.

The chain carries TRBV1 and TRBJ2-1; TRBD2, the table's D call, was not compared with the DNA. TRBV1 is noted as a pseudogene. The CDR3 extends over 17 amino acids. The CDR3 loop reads CTSSQDRAGVQYNEQFF. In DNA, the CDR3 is TGCACCAGCAGCCAAGATCGGGCGGGGGTCCAATACAATGAGCAGTTCTTC.

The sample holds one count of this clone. The DNA of the CDR3 is TGTGCCAGCAGCGGGGGACAGGGGTATGGCTACACCTTC. Translating it yields CASSGGQGYGYTF. The gene calls are TRBV9 and TRBJ1-2; 10 nucleotides align to TRBD1. The CDR3 consists of 13 residues. The V and J ends lost 3 bases and 5 bases, in that order; junction bases with no gene match: 1. The germline V gene has CDR1 SGDLS and CDR2 YYNGEE. Using reference TRBV9 and TRBJ1-2 for the parts outside the CDR3, the full variable domain is DSGVTQTPKHLITATGQRVTLRCSPRSGDLSVYWYQQSLDQGLQFLIQYYNGEERAKGNILERFSAQQFPDLHSELNLSSLELGDSALYFCASSGGQGYGYTFGSGTRLTVV.